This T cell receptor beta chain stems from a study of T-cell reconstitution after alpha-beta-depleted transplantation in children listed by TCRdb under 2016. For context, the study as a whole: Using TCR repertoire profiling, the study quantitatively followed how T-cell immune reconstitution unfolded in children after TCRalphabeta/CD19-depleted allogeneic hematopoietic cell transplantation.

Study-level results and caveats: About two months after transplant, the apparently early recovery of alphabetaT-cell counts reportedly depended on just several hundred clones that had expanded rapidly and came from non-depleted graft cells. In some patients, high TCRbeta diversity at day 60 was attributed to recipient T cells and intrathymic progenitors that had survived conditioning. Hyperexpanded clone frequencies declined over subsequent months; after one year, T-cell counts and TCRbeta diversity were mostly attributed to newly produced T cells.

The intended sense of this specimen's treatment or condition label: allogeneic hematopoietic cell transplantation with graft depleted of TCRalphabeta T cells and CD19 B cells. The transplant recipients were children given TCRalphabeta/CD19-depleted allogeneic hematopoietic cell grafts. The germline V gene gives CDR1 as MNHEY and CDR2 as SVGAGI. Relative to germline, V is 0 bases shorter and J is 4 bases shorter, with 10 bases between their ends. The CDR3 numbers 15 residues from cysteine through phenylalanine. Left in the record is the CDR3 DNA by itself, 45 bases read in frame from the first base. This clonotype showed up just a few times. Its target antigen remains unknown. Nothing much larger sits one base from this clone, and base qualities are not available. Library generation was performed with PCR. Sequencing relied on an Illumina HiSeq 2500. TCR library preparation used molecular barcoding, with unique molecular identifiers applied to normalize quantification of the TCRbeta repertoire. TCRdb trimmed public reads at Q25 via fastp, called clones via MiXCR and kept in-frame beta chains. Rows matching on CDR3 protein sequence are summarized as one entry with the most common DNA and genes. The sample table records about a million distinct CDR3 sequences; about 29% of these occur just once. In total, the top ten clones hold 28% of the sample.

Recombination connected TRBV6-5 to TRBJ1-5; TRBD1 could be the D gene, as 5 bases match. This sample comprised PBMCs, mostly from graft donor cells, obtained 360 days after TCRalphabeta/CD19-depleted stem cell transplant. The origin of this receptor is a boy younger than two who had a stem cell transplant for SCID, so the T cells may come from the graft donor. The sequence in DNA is TGTGCCAGCAGTTACTCGAACAGGATGAATCAGCCCCAGCATTTT. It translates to CASSYSNRMNQPQHF.